The clone carrying this T cell receptor beta chain was observed a few times. The donors belonged to the roughly 110-subject validation cohort, separate from the approximately 700-subject first cohort. TCRdb's copy holds only in-frame clones and misses some; the assay was immunoSEQ multiplex PCR. The sample lists approximately 270,000 clones, more than 85% occurring once. Germline assignment: CDR1 GTSNPN and CDR2 SVGIG (reference sequence). Between the trimmed V and J ends, which lost 8 bases and 0 bases, there was a span of 11 bases. The CDR3 contains 13 residues. This entry is derived from a study of cytomegalovirus exposure and HLA in healthy donors.

Specimen: PBMCs. This TCR was sampled from a man between 18 and 35 years old in good health and CMV-seropositive. The J gene is TRBJ1-5, the V gene TRBV30; possible D gene TRBD1, 5 bases. As DNA, the CDR3 is TGTGCCACCAGCAGGGATAGCAATCAGCCCCAGCATTTT. This encodes CATSRDSNQPQHF.